The 15 T cell receptor beta chains below come from one sample, sequenced in a study of OX40 agonist ivuxolimab in advanced cancers. The library was produced with the immunoSEQ multiplex PCR assay. In TCRdb, the immuneACCESS table is reduced to in-frame sequences with V and J assigned. These tables do not hold every clone; where another copy was compared, an unresolved V gene accounts for under half, and the others remain unexplained. The sample has 75,000 to 95,000 clones on record, about 91% of them singletons. 2% to 2.5% of the sample is in the top ten clones. The specimen was CD4+ or CD8+ T cells sorted from blood, collected in a trial of the OX40 agonist ivuxolimab. Source of these receptors: an adult with an advanced solid tumor such as melanoma, head and neck, liver or kidney cancer.

The rearrangement links TRBV5-1 to TRBJ1-2; D uncertain. The CDR3 runs 12 residues. The germline CDR1 and CDR2 sequences are SGHRS and YFSETQ. The V gene lost 1 base and the J gene lost 4 bases, with 5 bases spanning the gap. CDR3 bases: TGCGCCAGCAGCTTGAACAGCTATGGCTACACCTTC. This encodes CASSLNSYGYTF.

The chain links TRBV18 to TRBJ2-7; tentative D call: TRBD1 (7 bases). The CDR3 is made up of 16 amino acids. Trimming removed 3 bases at V and 0 bases at J, with 15 bases between. Per the germline V gene, CDR1 is KGHSH and CDR2 is LQKENI. For the CDR3, the DNA is TGTGCCAGCTCACCGCAGGGGGGTTCTACCTCCTACGAGCAGTACTTC. Encoded protein: CASSPQGGSTSYEQYF.

The CDR3 reads CASSVAPGTDTQYF. CDR3 in DNA: TGTGCCAGCAGCGTAGCCCCAGGCACAGATACGCAGTATTTT. The chain links TRBV9 to TRBJ2-3, with no clear D. Germline lookup yields CDR1 SGDLS and CDR2 YYNGEE. The CDR3 is made up of 14 amino acids. V was shortened by 0 bases and J by 1 base, with 6 bases between the two germline ends.

This chain joins TRBV6-6 and TRBJ1-4, with unresolved D. Looked up from germline, CDR1 is MNHNY and CDR2 is SVGAGI (reference sequence). The CDR3 is made up of 13 amino acids. V lost 2 bases, J lost 5 bases, and 6 bases lay in between. CDR3 nucleotides: TGTGCCAGCAGTTACGACGGGAATGAAAAACTGTTTTTT. It codes for CASSYDGNEKLFF.

CDR3 coding DNA: TGTGCCAGCACCCGCAGGGCGAACACTGAAGCTTTCTTT. Translation gives CASTRRANTEAFF. This rearrangement joins TRBV27 to TRBJ1-1, with D possibly being TRBD1 (5 bases). Per germline, CDR1 MNHEY and CDR2 SMNVEV (reference sequence). CDR3 length: 13 amino acids. V was trimmed by 7 bases and J by 1 base, leaving 10 bases between them.

J is TRBJ2-1 and V is TRBV2; unclear D gene. The V gene lost 8 bases and the J gene lost 3 bases, with 11 bases spanning the gap. The CDR3 runs 13 residues. Germline V lookup: CDR1 SNHLY, CDR2 FYNNEI. The CDR3 region is CASAQDFYNEQFF. The CDR3 coding sequence is TGTGCCAGCGCACAAGACTTCTACAATGAGCAGTTCTTC.

The rearrangement joins TRBV5-6 to TRBJ1-3; no definite D call. This CDR3 region has 15 residues. Per the germline V gene, CDR1 is SGHDT and CDR2 is YYEEEE. V dropped 3 bases and J dropped 0 bases, with 10 bases sitting between them. The CDR3 is CASSSLGSSGNTIYF. The DNA of the CDR3 is TGTGCCAGCAGCTCTTTGGGGAGCTCTGGAAACACCATATATTTT. The variable domain in full, completed from reference TRBV5-6 and TRBJ1-3, reads DAGVTQSPTHLIKTRGQQVTLRCSPKSGHDTVSWYQQALGQGPQFIFQYYEEEERQRGNFPDRFSGHQFPNYSSELNVNALLLGDSALYLCASSSLGSSGNTIYFGEGSWLTVV.

This rearrangement joins TRBV25-1 to TRBJ2-5; 12 nucleotides align to TRBD1. The V and J ends lost 5 bases and 2 bases, in that order; junction bases with no gene match: 9. This CDR3 spans 17 amino acids. Per germline, CDR1 MGHDK and CDR2 SYGVNS. For the CDR3, the DNA is TGTGCCAGCAGTCAACCCCCGGGACAGGGGGCTCAAGAGACCCAGTACTTC. It is translated as CASSQPPGQGAQETQYF.

A few counts support this clone. The chain combines TRBV27 with TRBJ2-7, with D possibly being TRBD2 (6 bases). CDR1 is MNHEY, CDR2 SMNVEV, per germline (reference sequence). This CDR3 spans 13 amino acids. Trimming pared 8 bases from V and 4 bases from J, leaving 15 bases between. CDR3 nucleotides: TGTGCCAGCCGGAGGGAGTGGGGATACGAGCAGTACTTC. Its protein product is CASRREWGYEQYF.

The chain recombines TRBV19 with TRBJ2-3, with D perhaps TRBD1 or TRBD2 (5 bases each). Trimming took off 5 bases at V and 7 bases at J, with 22 bases between the two ends. The CDR3 consists of 16 residues. From germline, CDR1 is LNHDA and CDR2 SQIVND (reference sequence). The CDR3 sequence is CASSFPGTVDLNTQYF. CDR3 bases: TGTGCCAGTAGTTTCCCCGGGACGGTGGATCTGAATACGCAGTATTTT.

This clone was counted a single time. The chain joins TRBV25-1 to TRBJ1-2, with 8 bases aligning to TRBD1. Losses at the gene ends were 8 bases for V and 8 bases for J; bases not matched to a gene: 7. Germline V gene sequence: CDR1 MGHDK, CDR2 SYGVNS. This CDR3 is built from 12 residues. CDR3 region: CASRTGITGYTF. The CDR3 DNA is TGTGCCAGCCGGACAGGGATCACAGGCTACACCTTC.

The V call is TRBV7-9, the J call TRBJ1-2; possible D gene TRBD1, 5 bases. CDR3 length: 14 residues. The V end was cut by 5 bases, the J end by 3 bases, with 13 bases between. The germline V gene has CDR1 SEHNR and CDR2 FQNEAQ (reference sequence). This CDR3 is CASSLQESDYGYTF. CDR3 nucleotide sequence: TGTGCCAGCAGCCTACAGGAGTCGGACTATGGCTACACCTTC.

This rearrangement joins TRBV29-1 to TRBJ1-3, with D possibly being TRBD1 (5 bases). Trimming pared 5 bases from V and 6 bases from J, leaving 11 bases between. The CDR3 loop spans 12 amino acids. Germline V gene lookup returns CDR1 SQVTM and CDR2 ANQGSEA. CDR3 in amino acids: CSVRDGLNTIYF. The CDR3 DNA reads as TGCAGCGTTAGGGACGGGCTAAACACCATATATTTT. Full variable domain (missing parts from reference TRBV29-1 and TRBJ1-3): SAVISQKPSRDICQRGTSLTIQCQVDSQVTMMFWYRQQPGQSLTLIATANQGSEATYESGFVIDKFPISRPNLTFSTLTVSNMSPEDSSIYLCSVRDGLNTIYFGEGSWLTVV.

The chain recombines TRBV28 with TRBJ2-7, with 8 bases identical to TRBD1. The germline V gene has CDR1 MDHEN and CDR2 SYDVKM. CDR3 length: 17 residues. Trimming took 5 bases from V and 0 from J; bases not matched to a gene: 12. CDR3 amino acids: CASSAGQGTSFSYEQYF. CDR3 sequence (DNA): TGTGCCAGCAGTGCCGGACAGGGAACATCCTTCTCCTACGAGCAGTACTTC.

V gene TRBV18 combines with J gene TRBJ1-5; TRBD1 matches at 7 bases. Trimming at V came to 2 bases and at J to 4 bases, leaving 5 bases not matched to a gene. This CDR3 contains 15 residues. Germline CDR1 is KGHSH and CDR2 is LQKENI. CDR3 DNA sequence: TGTGCCAGCTCACCAGCAGGGACAGCTAATCAGCCCCAGCATTTT. Amino acids: CASSPAGTANQPQHF.